The clone carrying this T cell receptor (beta chain) showed up just a few times. The antigen is undetermined. Peripheral blood came from all dose cohorts at three timepoints. The length of the CDR3 is 19 residues. With V trimmed by 5 bases and J by 4 bases, 17 bases remained unmatched. Per germline, CDR1 SGHTA and CDR2 FQGTGA. The source of the sample is a study of OX40 agonist ivuxolimab in advanced cancers. Study context: Ivuxolimab was delivered to patients intravenously every 2 weeks at doses spanning 0.01 to 10 mg/kg. Study-level results: The average count of expanded clones was higher among CD8+ T cells than among CD4+. CD4+ and CD8+ blood T cells expanded clonally by week 6 at 0.1 to 3.0 mg/kg.

Some clones are missing from TCRdb's copy, which holds only in-frame ones; the method was immunoSEQ multiplex PCR. The repertoire includes around 45,000 clones, around 83% of them detected once, and 2.6% sits in the top ten. The gene calls are TRBV7-3 and TRBJ2-6; 7 nucleotides align to TRBD2. This TCR was recovered from an adult with an advanced solid tumor such as melanoma, head and neck, liver or kidney cancer. This sample comprised CD4+ or CD8+ T cells sorted from blood, obtained in a trial of the OX40 agonist ivuxolimab. The CDR3 loop is CASSPNPIRGVRGANVLTF. In DNA form, the CDR3 reads TGTGCCAGCAGCCCCAACCCTATTCGGGGGGTGCGAGGGGCCAACGTCCTGACTTTC. Together with reference TRBV7-3 and TRBJ2-6, the CDR3 gives the full variable domain: GAGVSQTPSNKVTEKGKYVELRCDPISGHTALYWYRQSLGQGPEFLIYFQGTGAADDSGLPNDRFFAVRPEGSVSTLKIQRTERGDSAVYLCASSPNPIRGVRGANVLTFGAGSRLTVL.